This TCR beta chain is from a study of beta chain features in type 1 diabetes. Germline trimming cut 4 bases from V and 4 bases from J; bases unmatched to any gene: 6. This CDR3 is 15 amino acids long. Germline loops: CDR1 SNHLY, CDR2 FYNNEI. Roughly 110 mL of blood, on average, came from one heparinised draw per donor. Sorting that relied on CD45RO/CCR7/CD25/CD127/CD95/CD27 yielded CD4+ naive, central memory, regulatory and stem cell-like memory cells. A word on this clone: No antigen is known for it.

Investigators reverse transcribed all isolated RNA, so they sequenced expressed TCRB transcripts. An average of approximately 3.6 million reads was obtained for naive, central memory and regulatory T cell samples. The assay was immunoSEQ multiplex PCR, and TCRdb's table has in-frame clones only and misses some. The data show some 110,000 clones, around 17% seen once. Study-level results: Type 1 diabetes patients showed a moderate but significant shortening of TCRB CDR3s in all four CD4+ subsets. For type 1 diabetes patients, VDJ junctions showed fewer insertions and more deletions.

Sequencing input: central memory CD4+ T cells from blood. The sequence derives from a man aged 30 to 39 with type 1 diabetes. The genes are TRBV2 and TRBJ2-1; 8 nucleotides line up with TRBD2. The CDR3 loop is CASSASGTSYNEQFF. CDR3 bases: TGTGCCAGCAGTGCCTCCGGGACTAGTTACAATGAGCAGTTCTTC.